This T cell receptor (beta chain) was identified during a study of T cells after yellow fever vaccination. Study-level findings and limits: In post-booster samples, most primary-vaccination clones reappeared (just under 98% CD4, 88% CD8). The study noted that FACS-sorted repertoires could contain abundant clonotypes contaminating from the bulk population.

Of note for this clonotype: What it recognizes is unknown.

One entry per CDR3 protein, called by TCRdb with MiXCR from the 5' RACE reads. The table includes 450,000 to 550,000 distinct CDR3 sequences, 15% to 20% detected once. V was shortened by 3 bases and J by 3 bases, with 14 bases between the two germline ends. CDR1 is DFQATT, CDR2 SNEGSKA, per germline (reference sequence). The CDR3 totals 14 residues. This receptor was identified in a man aged 25 to 40 who received the YFV17D yellow fever vaccine. The sequencing here drew on PBMCs, taken 15 days after the yellow fever booster vaccination. The chain is built from TRBV20-1 and TRBJ1-1, with D maybe TRBD1 (5 bases). Here the CDR3 reads CSASSGALDTEAFF. The CDR3 DNA reads as TGCAGTGCTAGTTCTGGGGCGCTTGACACTGAAGCTTTCTTT.